This record concerns one TCR beta chain sequence. These data are taken from a study of T cells after posttransplantation cyclophosphamide. TCRdb's table, derived via immunoSEQ multiplex PCR, lists solely in-frame clones and lacks some. The table shows tens of thousands of clones, with 86% occurring only once. The germline V gene has CDR1 SEHNR and CDR2 FQNEAQ (reference sequence). The CDR3 has 16 amino acids. V shed 5 bases and J shed 1 base, with 15 bases lying between them. A marrow graft followed busulfan-fludarabine conditioning, with cyclophosphamide on days +3 and +4. The clonotype was recovered from a female patient in her thirties or forties who received an allogeneic stem cell transplant from an unrelated donor, was CMV-positive, and had no GVHD. The graft donor may have given rise to some T cells. The chain recombines TRBV7-9 with TRBJ2-1, with D maybe TRBD1 (6 bases). Sample: PBMCs, taken after allogeneic stem cell transplant with posttransplant cyclophosphamide. The CDR3 nucleotides read TGTGCCAGCAGCGGCCCGGGACAAGGGTCCTACAATGAGCAGTTCTTC. Protein: CASSGPGQGSYNEQFF.